The entry below gives a single T cell receptor beta chain sequence along with its context. Its target is unknown. The V gene lost 0 bases and the J gene lost 9 bases, with 16 bases spanning the gap. The germline CDR1 and CDR2 sequences are SGHRS and YFSETQ. This CDR3 is 14 amino acids long. This entry comes from a study of metastatic and nonmetastatic thyroid tumors. Findings and caveats of the study: Across blood and tumor, TCR beta diversity in malignant thyroid tumors was reportedly significantly higher than in benign nodules.

Patients had received no treatment of any kind before thyroid surgery. The authors' processing: The authors used CDR3 differences across clinicopathological groups to build a distant-metastasis classifier for papillary thyroid cancer. TCRdb re-called the PCR reads through MiXCR. TCRdb, rather than the study authors, made the V and J calls. Of about 23,000 clones listed, more than 15% are singletons. Sequencing was done on a sample of blood. The receptor was isolated from a male donor with papillary thyroid cancer or a benign thyroid nodule (not recorded which). Some clones in this sample may be carry-over from other donors' samples. This chain joins TRBV5-1 and TRBJ2-7; D may match TRBD1 or TRBD2 (6 bases each). CDR3: CASSLDREVRGQYF. DNA for the CDR3: TGCGCCAGCAGCTTGGACAGGGAGGTACGCGGGCAGTACTTC.